This T cell receptor (beta chain) was recovered during a study of cytomegalovirus exposure and HLA in healthy donors. Findings and caveats of the study: Cytomegalovirus-associated status was assigned to about 180 TCR beta chains.

CDR3 length: 14 residues. With 4 bases removed from V and 1 base from J, the gap between germline ends came to 7 bases. Germline V gene data show CDR1 as KGHSH and CDR2 as LQKENI. PCR amplification relied on 60 Vbeta primers (plus 13 Jbeta primers). This table comes from immunoSEQ multiplex PCR, and its TCRdb copy is limited to in-frame clones, with some not included. The sample shows around 110,000 clones, about four fifths of them seen only once. Comments on this clone: No antigen is known for it.

What was sequenced was PBMCs. This sequence originates from a woman between 18 and 29 years old in good health and CMV-seronegative. The gene calls are TRBV18 and TRBJ2-2; no clear D. The DNA of the CDR3 is TGTGCCAGCTCACAGCAACTGAACACCGGGGAGCTGTTTTTT. This translates into CASSQQLNTGELFF.